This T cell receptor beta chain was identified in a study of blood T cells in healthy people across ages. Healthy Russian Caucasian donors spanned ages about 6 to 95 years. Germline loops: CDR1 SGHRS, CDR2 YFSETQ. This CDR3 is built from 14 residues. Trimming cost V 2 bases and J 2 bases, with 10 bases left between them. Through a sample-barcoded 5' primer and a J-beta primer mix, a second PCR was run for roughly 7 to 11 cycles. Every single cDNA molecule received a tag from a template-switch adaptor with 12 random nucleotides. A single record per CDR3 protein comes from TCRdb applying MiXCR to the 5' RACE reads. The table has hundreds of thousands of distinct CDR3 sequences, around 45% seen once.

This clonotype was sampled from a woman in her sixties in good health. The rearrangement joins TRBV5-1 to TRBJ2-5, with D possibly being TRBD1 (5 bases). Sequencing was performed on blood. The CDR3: CASSFSPGQETQYF. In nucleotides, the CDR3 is TGCGCCAGCAGCTTTTCGCCAGGGCAAGAGACCCAGTACTTC.